The 28 T cell receptor beta chains reported below all come from one sample, sequenced in a study of shared clonotypes between healthy human individuals (dated by TCRdb to the early 2020s). To prepare the library, the immunoSEQ multiplex PCR assay was applied. As stored in TCRdb, this immuneACCESS dataset retains in-frame rearrangements with V and J assigned. A fraction of the clones does not appear; measured against another copy, unresolved V genes explain less than half of the discrepancy, and the remainder lacks a known reason. The sample table lists over 950,000 clones, approximately 80% of them with a count of one. Almost 0.9% of the sample lies in the top ten. The sequenced sample consisted of memory CD4+ T cells from PBMCs. The cell subset or site label corresponds to: CD45RA-negative fraction. These receptor sequences come from a man younger than 35 in good health. Some clones in this sample may be carry-over from other donors' samples.

J is TRBJ2-7 and V is TRBV25-1; 7 positions match TRBD1. Germline trimming cut 0 bases from V and 3 bases from J; bases unmatched to any gene: 5. In germline, CDR1 is MGHDK, CDR2 SYGVNS. The CDR3 covers 15 residues. CDR3 nucleotides: TGTGCCAGCAGTGAATATTCCCCAGGGGGCTACGAGCAGTACTTC. This encodes CASSEYSPGGYEQYF.

The chain links TRBV5-6 to TRBJ2-7, with D perhaps matching TRBD1 or TRBD2 (6 bases each). The CDR3 runs 15 residues. V lost 2 bases and J 3 bases, leaving 15 bases between the germline ends. Per germline, CDR1 SGHDT and CDR2 YYEEEE. CDR3 protein: CASSFGGTQDYEQYF. Written as DNA, the CDR3 is TGTGCCAGCAGCTTTGGAGGGACACAGGACTACGAGCAGTACTTC.

The chain couples TRBV30 to TRBJ2-3, with TRBD1 matching over 9 bases. The junction had 3 bases not matched to a gene; V was cut back by 6 bases and J by 2 bases. The CDR3 runs to 13 residues. Germline V lookup: CDR1 GTSNPN, CDR2 SVGIG (reference sequence). The DNA of the CDR3 is TGTGCCTGCGGACAGGGGTTCACAGATACGCAGTATTTT. Translating it yields CACGQGFTDTQYF.

This chain uses TRBV10-3 with TRBJ2-7; D remains ambiguous. The CDR3 loop spans 11 amino acids. Germline V gives CDR1 ENHRY, CDR2 SYGVKD. Trimming cost V 2 bases and J 7 bases, with 6 bases left between them. CDR3 bases: TGTGCCATCAGTGAGGAGGTAGAGCAGTACTTC. Translation gives CAISEEVEQYF.

This clone was seen many times. V gene TRBV27 combines with J gene TRBJ1-4; 12 nucleotides match TRBD1. Germline V gives CDR1 MNHEY, CDR2 SMNVEV (reference sequence). Trimming took 8 bases from V and 5 from J; bases not matched to a gene: 9. This CDR3 comprises 16 residues. CDR3 nucleotides: TGTGCCAGCCCCGTCCCGGGACAGGGGGCGAATGAAAAACTGTTTTTT. It encodes CASPVPGQGANEKLFF.

This clone was found a few times. V gene TRBV5-1 combines with J gene TRBJ2-4; weak D call: TRBD2 (6 bases). The CDR3 is 18 residues long. From germline, CDR1 is SGHRS and CDR2 YFSETQ. Trimming pared 4 bases from V and 7 bases from J, leaving 27 bases between. The CDR3, as DNA: TGCGCCAGCAGCCCTCAGGGCGGGACCGCTCTTATAGGGAACATTCAGTACTTC. This translates into CASSPQGGTALIGNIQYF.

The V gene is TRBV5-6, the J gene TRBJ2-7, with D hard to call. Matching the DNA end better, TRBJ2-5 makes the J call doubtful. The CDR3 spans 11 residues. Germline loops: CDR1 SGHDT, CDR2 YYEEEE. The CDR3 nucleotides read TGTGCCAGCAGTTTCCTCGGGACCCAGTACTTC. It yields the protein CASSFLGTQYF.

The rearrangement uses TRBV4-1 and TRBJ2-3; D might be TRBD1 or TRBD2, each matching 5 bases. With 6 bases removed from V and 6 bases from J, the gap between germline ends came to 25 bases. CDR1 and CDR2 (germline): MGHRA, YSYEKL. CDR3 length: 17 amino acids. This chain's CDR3 is CASSRADSGIRGDTQYF. In DNA form, the CDR3 reads TGCGCCAGCAGTCGCGCCGACTCAGGGATACGCGGGGATACGCAGTATTTT.

This clone was observed a few times. This sequence joins TRBV19 and TRBJ1-4; 7 nucleotides line up with TRBD1. The CDR3 consists of 14 residues. CDR1 LNHDA and CDR2 SQIVND come from the germline V gene (reference sequence). The ends lost 7 bases at V and 4 bases at J; junction bases unmatched: 6. The CDR3 loop is CASNPGTVNEKLFF. For the CDR3, the DNA is TGTGCCAGTAACCCCGGGACAGTTAATGAAAAACTGTTTTTT.

The chain couples TRBV28 to TRBJ1-2, with 9 bases matching TRBD1. The junction had 14 bases not matched to a gene; V was cut back by 1 base and J by 8 bases. CDR1 and CDR2 (germline): MDHEN, SYDVKM. CDR3 size: 17 residues. CDR3 bases: TGTGCCAGCAGTTTATACGGTTTCGGACAGGGGCTAAGCGGCTACACCTTC. It translates to CASSLYGFGQGLSGYTF.

J is TRBJ1-2 and V is TRBV28; 10 nucleotides align to TRBD1. Germline CDR1 and CDR2: MDHEN and SYDVKM. The V segment lost 5 bases and the J segment 10 bases; nucleotides outside the gene matches: 13. This CDR3 is 15 amino acids long. The CDR3 DNA is TGTGCCAGCAGTCGACCGGGACAGGGGTCCCCCACCTACACCTTC. Protein: CASSRPGQGSPTYTF.

This clone was observed a handful of times. V is TRBV4-1 and J is TRBJ2-1; 12 positions match TRBD2. CDR1 MGHRA and CDR2 YSYEKL come from the germline V gene. The CDR3 length is 15 residues. J was trimmed by 9 bases and V by 6 bases; bases with no gene match: 9. The CDR3 bases are TGCGCCAGCAGAGCCGGACTAGCGGGAAGGAGTGAGCAGTTCTTC. It translates to CASRAGLAGRSEQFF.

The DNA for the CDR3 is TGCGCCAGCAGTGGGGACATCAATCAGCCCCAGCATTTT. Its protein product is CASSGDINQPQHF. The V call is TRBV10-1, the J call TRBJ1-5; perhaps TRBD1 as D (6 bases). Trimming stripped 4 bases from V and 3 bases from J, with 7 bases between. This CDR3 region has 13 residues. Looked up from germline, CDR1 is WNHNN and CDR2 is SYGVQD (reference sequence).

V and J are TRBV7-2 and TRBJ1-2, with 7 positions matching TRBD1. The CDR3 contains 14 residues. Trimming cost V 5 bases and J 0 bases; bases outside gene matches: 3. Looked up from germline, CDR1 is SGHTA and CDR2 is FQGNSA. The CDR3 DNA follows: TGTGCCAGCAGCCGGGGACAGACTAACTATGGCTACACCTTC. Amino acids: CASSRGQTNYGYTF.

The chain is built from TRBV2 and TRBJ2-7; 8 bases are shared with TRBD2. The V segment lost 1 base and the J segment 1 base; nucleotides outside the gene matches: 6. CDR1 is SNHLY and CDR2 is FYNNEI in the germline V gene. The CDR3 covers 16 residues. CDR3 nucleotides: TGTGCCAGCAGTGAAGGGCCGGGAGGGGGGTCCTACGAGCAGTACTTC. Translating it yields CASSEGPGGGSYEQYF.

In regard to this clone: The sample has other DNA sequences that encode this CDR3 too. V and J are TRBV29-1 and TRBJ2-1; D uncertain. Between the trimmed V and J ends, which lost 3 bases and 5 bases, there was a span of 5 bases. Looked up from germline, CDR1 is SQVTM and CDR2 is ANQGSEA. This CDR3 spans 11 amino acids. Written as DNA, the CDR3 is TGCAGCGTTGAGTCGAACAATGAGCAGTTCTTC. Its protein product is CSVESNNEQFF.

The chain couples TRBV28 to TRBJ2-5; TRBD2 matches 7 bases. CDR1 MDHEN and CDR2 SYDVKM come from the germline V gene. With V trimmed by 6 bases and J by 4 bases, 2 bases remained unmatched. CDR3 length: 12 amino acids. The CDR3 sequence: CASRTSVETQYF. In nucleotides, the CDR3 is TGTGCCAGCAGAACTAGCGTAGAGACCCAGTACTTC.

The V call is TRBV2, the J call TRBJ2-7; D is unclear. CDR3 length equals 14 residues. Germline CDR1 and CDR2: SNHLY and FYNNEI. The ends were cut back, 0 bases at V and 4 bases at J, with 10 bases in the middle. The CDR3 DNA follows: TGTGCCAGCAGTGAAGCAGTGGAGCAATACGAGCAGTACTTC. Translation gives CASSEAVEQYEQYF.

V gene TRBV19 combines with J gene TRBJ2-5; TRBD1 is a possible D gene (5 bases). Germline-derived CDR1 and CDR2 are LNHDA and SQIVND (reference sequence). The V end lost 3 bases, the J end lost 1 base, and 15 bases lay between the germline ends. This CDR3 comprises 16 residues. The CDR3 loop is CASSIRFGAAQETQYF. DNA of the CDR3: TGTGCCAGTAGTATCCGGTTTGGGGCAGCCCAAGAGACCCAGTACTTC.

Only a few counts were recorded for this clone. The V and J genes are TRBV2 and TRBJ2-5; D unresolved. CDR1 is SNHLY and CDR2 is FYNNEI in the germline V gene. V lost 6 bases to trimming and J lost 2 bases, with 7 bases between them. This CDR3 is built from 12 residues. The CDR3 protein is CASRDPQETQYF. Written as DNA, the CDR3 is TGTGCCAGCAGAGATCCTCAAGAGACCCAGTACTTC.

The chain uses TRBV5-1 and TRBJ2-7; 10 bases map to TRBD2. Per germline, CDR1 SGHRS and CDR2 YFSETQ. V trimming: 1 base; J trimming: 4 bases; junction bases outside the gene matches: 8. The CDR3 extends over 16 amino acids. CDR3 coding DNA: TGCGCCAGCAGCTTGCAGTTTCCAGCGGGAGGGTACGAGCAGTACTTC. Its protein product is CASSLQFPAGGYEQYF.

The sample holds a few counts of this clone. The gene calls are TRBV14 and TRBJ2-3; 10 bases line up with TRBD1. This CDR3 spans 15 amino acids. Germline loops: CDR1 SGHDN, CDR2 FVKESK. J was trimmed by 5 bases and V by 5 bases; bases with no gene match: 7. The CDR3 spells CASSIRDRGGDTQYF. CDR3 bases: TGTGCCAGCAGCATCCGGGACAGGGGAGGAGATACGCAGTATTTT.

The rearrangement uses TRBV25-1 and TRBJ2-7, with 8 bases aligning to TRBD2. The CDR3 has 14 amino acids. Germline CDR1 is MGHDK and CDR2 is SYGVNS. The junction had 10 bases not matched to a gene; V was cut back by 5 bases and J by 7 bases. The CDR3 coding sequence is TGTGCCAGCAGTCTCCCGGGGGGGGCTGGGGAGCAGTACTTC. Its translation: CASSLPGGAGEQYF.

The V gene is TRBV28, the J gene TRBJ2-7; 10 nucleotides align to TRBD1. The CDR3 is 16 amino acids. Germline-derived CDR1 and CDR2 are MDHEN and SYDVKM. After removal of 6 bases from V and 3 bases from J, the junction contained 11 bases not matched to a gene. This CDR3 reads CASSSGQGGSLYEQYF. CDR3 coding DNA: TGTGCCAGCAGCTCTGGACAGGGGGGTTCCCTCTACGAGCAGTACTTC.

Remarks on this clone: At the DNA level, this CDR3 is encoded by other sequences in the same sample as well. The J gene is TRBJ2-5, the V gene TRBV7-9, with unresolved D. With the DNA end fitting TRBJ2-7 better, the J assignment may be wrong. CDR1 and CDR2 from the germline V gene are SEHNR and FQNEAQ (reference sequence). The CDR3 contains 12 residues. The CDR3 DNA reads TGTGCCAGCAGCTCCCTATTATACGAGCAGTACTTC. Encoded protein: CASSSLLYEQYF.

V usage is TRBV9 and J usage is TRBJ2-3; no firm D call. The CDR3 covers 14 residues. V was clipped by 0 bases and J by 6 bases, with 11 bases between them. Germline values: CDR1 SGDLS, CDR2 YYNGEE. CDR3 amino acids: CASSVGLTTDTQYF. The CDR3 bases are TGTGCCAGCAGCGTAGGGCTGACGACCGATACGCAGTATTTT. Combining the CDR3 with reference TRBV9 and TRBJ2-3 gives the whole variable domain DSGVTQTPKHLITATGQRVTLRCSPRSGDLSVYWYQQSLDQGLQFLIQYYNGEERAKGNILERFSAQQFPDLHSELNLSSLELGDSALYFCASSVGLTTDTQYFGPGTRLTVL.

The sample holds a few counts of this clone. Additional DNA sequences in this sample encode the identical CDR3. The genes are TRBV6-6 and TRBJ1-1; the D gene is possibly TRBD1 (5 bases). V lost 0 bases, J lost 8 bases, and 10 bases lay in between. Germline V gene lookup returns CDR1 MNHNY and CDR2 SVGAGI (reference sequence). The CDR3 length is 13 residues. CDR3 loop: CASSYSPGLEAFF. CDR3 sequence (DNA): TGTGCCAGCAGTTACTCTCCGGGGCTAGAAGCTTTCTTT.

The J gene is TRBJ2-5, the V gene TRBV5-6; 8 positions agree with TRBD2. This CDR3 has 14 amino acids. Germline V gene lookup returns CDR1 SGHDT and CDR2 YYEEEE. V trimming: 2 bases; J trimming: 2 bases; junction bases outside the gene matches: 2. As DNA, the CDR3 is TGTGCCAGCAGCTTACTAGCGGTTCAAGAGACCCAGTACTTC. This gives the protein CASSLLAVQETQYF.